This TCR beta chain is from a study of response to subunit inactivated influenza vaccine. Findings and caveats of the study: Authors suggested few new T cells are recruited by each seasonal influenza vaccination.

Germline CDR1 is MNHEY and CDR2 is SMNVEV (reference sequence). CDR3 size: 15 residues. Trimming removed 4 bases at V and 6 bases at J, with 16 bases between. TCRdb independently ran MiXCR on the RT-PCR reads; one entry per CDR3 protein. Here the sample spans approximately 530,000 distinct CDR3 sequences, around 7.7% being singletons. In the case of this clonotype: Its target is unknown.

This specimen was PBMCs from blood, taken roughly 24 months after vaccination. V usage is TRBV27 and J usage is TRBJ2-1, with D perhaps TRBD1 or TRBD2 (5 bases each). The TCR sequence derives from a man aged 50-75 years who received an inactivated influenza vaccine. The CDR3 loop is CASSSGPGPPNEQFF. CDR3 sequence (DNA): TGTGCCAGCAGTTCGGGACCCGGGCCCCCCAATGAGCAGTTCTTC.